One sample yielded the 9 T cell receptor beta chains listed below, sequenced in a study of cytomegalovirus exposure and HLA in healthy donors. The PCR ran on 60 Vbeta and 13 Jbeta primers. The method was immunoSEQ multiplex PCR; TCRdb's version includes in-frame clones alone and lacks a portion of them. The repertoire holds about 160,000 clones, with 65% to 85% as singletons. The source material was PBMCs. The receptors were gathered from a man in his forties or fifties in good health and CMV-seropositive.

The V call is TRBV7-9, the J call TRBJ2-3, with 7 bases matching TRBD1. CDR1 and CDR2 from the germline V gene are SEHNR and FQNEAQ (reference sequence). Germline trimming cut 7 bases from V and 2 bases from J; bases unmatched to any gene: 12. CDR3 size: 16 residues. The CDR3 DNA follows: TGTGCCAGCAAAAGAACCCCGGGACAGAACACAGATACGCAGTATTTT. The encoded protein is CASKRTPGQNTDTQYF.

This chain connects TRBV5-1 to TRBJ1-1; 8 bases match TRBD1. The CDR3 has 14 amino acids. Germline assignment: CDR1 SGHRS and CDR2 YFSETQ. J gave up 7 bases and V 0 bases, and 5 bases lay outside the gene matches. The CDR3 DNA is TGCGCCAGCAGCTTGGCAGGGGGCTATGGTGAAGCTTTCTTT. Translating it yields CASSLAGGYGEAFF.

This rearrangement joins TRBV30 to TRBJ1-1, with D maybe TRBD1 (5 bases). The CDR3 runs 13 residues. The V gene lost 2 bases and the J gene lost 3 bases, with 10 bases spanning the gap. Germline CDR1 is GTSNPN and CDR2 is SVGIG (reference sequence). CDR3 amino acids: CAWSYQGDTEAFF. In DNA form, the CDR3 reads TGTGCCTGGAGTTACCAGGGTGACACTGAAGCTTTCTTT.

V is TRBV11-2 and J is TRBJ2-1; tentatively, D is TRBD1 (6 bases). This CDR3 is 14 amino acids long. Germline CDR1 and CDR2: SGHAT and FQNNGV. Trimming took off 1 base at V and 7 bases at J, with 11 bases between the two ends. CDR3 sequence: CASSLGGTGNEQFF. DNA of the CDR3: TGTGCCAGCAGCTTAGGGGGAACAGGGAATGAGCAGTTCTTC.

This clone was detected only a few times. The chain employs TRBV5-3 and TRBJ1-6; D uncertain. TRBV5-3 is noted as an ORF with a role that remains uncertain. V was cut by 2 bases and J by 9 bases, with 12 bases left in between. The CDR3 totals 14 residues. As DNA, the CDR3 is TGTGCCAGAAGCTTTACCCGGGGAGGTTCACCCCTCCACTTT. Translation gives CARSFTRGGSPLHF.

This rearrangement joins TRBV5-1 to TRBJ1-2, with a possible D match to TRBD1 (5 bases). The CDR3 totals 15 residues. V dropped 4 bases and J dropped 8 bases, with 21 bases sitting between them. Per the germline V gene, CDR1 is SGHRS and CDR2 is YFSETQ. Written as DNA, the CDR3 is TGCGCCAGCAGCCCAACAGGTCGTAACGCGAGGGGCTACACCTTC. Residues: CASSPTGRNARGYTF.

The chain joins TRBV28 to TRBJ1-4; the D gene is possibly TRBD1 (5 bases). The V gene's germline CDR1 is MDHEN and CDR2 SYDVKM. Trimming removed 3 bases at V and 6 bases at J, with 11 bases between. CDR3 length: 14 amino acids. The DNA for the CDR3 is TGTGCCAGCAGTTTGGGGGGTAAGGATGAAAAACTGTTTTTT. Translating gives CASSLGGKDEKLFF.

The rearrangement links TRBV23-1 to TRBJ1-1; D is possibly TRBD1 (5 bases). TRBV23-1 is marked as an open reading frame, function uncertain. Trimming took off 4 bases at V and 1 base at J, with 13 bases between the two ends. This CDR3 region has 15 residues. The CDR3 DNA sequence: TGCGCCAGCAGTCGGGGGGGAAAGGGGAACACTGAAGCTTTCTTT. Encoded protein: CASSRGGKGNTEAFF.

This chain uses TRBV10-2 with TRBJ2-3, with 8 bases identical to TRBD2. Germline loops: CDR1 WSHSY, CDR2 SAAADI. V was clipped by 7 bases and J by 5 bases; unmatched bases: 11. The CDR3 totals 15 residues. The CDR3 DNA reads TGCGCCAGCAAGCCCAGCGGGGGCCGGGGAGATACGCAGTATTTT. This encodes CASKPSGGRGDTQYF.